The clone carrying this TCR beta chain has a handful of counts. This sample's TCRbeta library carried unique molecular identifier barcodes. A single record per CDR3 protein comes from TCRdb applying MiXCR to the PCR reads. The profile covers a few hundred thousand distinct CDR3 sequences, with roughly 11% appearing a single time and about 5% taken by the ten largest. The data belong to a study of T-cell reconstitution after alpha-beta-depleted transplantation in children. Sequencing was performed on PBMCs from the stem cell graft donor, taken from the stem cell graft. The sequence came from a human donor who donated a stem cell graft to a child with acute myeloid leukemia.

The CDR3 reads CASSSPDSEGILSADTQYF. The CDR3, as DNA: TGTGCCAGCAGTTCCCCTGATAGCGAGGGGATTCTGTCTGCAGATACGCAGTATTTT. The rearrangement uses TRBV3-1 and TRBJ2-3; D possibly matches TRBD1 or TRBD2 (5 bases each). V was shortened by 6 bases and J by 4 bases, with 29 bases between the two germline ends. Germline V gene sequence: CDR1 LGHDT, CDR2 YNNKEL (reference sequence). CDR3 size: 19 residues.